This is a list of T cell receptor beta chains from one sample in a study of cytomegalovirus exposure and HLA in healthy donors. Clones were sequenced by immunoSEQ multiplex PCR, and TCRdb holds only the in-frame ones, with some missing. Of about 130,000 clones listed, roughly 74% are singletons. Sequenced sample: PBMCs. These receptors all stem from a woman aged 45-65 years in good health and CMV-seropositive. CDR3s include the opening cysteine and the closing phenylalanine or tryptophan. Fields, in order: J gene, V gene, clone size, CDR3 length, D gene, CDR3 DNA, CDR3 protein. The D gene is left open where the match is weak. Size values are once, few and many counts, or a class for expanded clones, and some rows have none.

TRBJ1-6,TRBV28,-,13,-,TGTGCCAGCAGTCCCTGGGGGGATTCACCCCTCCACTTT,CASSPWGDSPLHF
TRBJ2-7,TRBV27,once,15,TRBD1,TGTGCCAGCGGTCACCGGGACAGATCGACCTACGAGCAGTACTTC,CASGHRDRSTYEQYF
TRBJ2-1,TRBV5-4,once,13,-,TGTGCCAGCAGCTTGCGCTCTAACAATGAGCAGTTCTTC,CASSLRSNNEQFF
TRBJ1-2,TRBV5-1,few,15,-,TGCGCCAGCAGCAAACGGGAGTCAGAGCTTTATGGCTACACCTTC,CASSKRESELYGYTF
TRBJ2-1,TRBV4-1,-,17,TRBD2,TGCGCCAGCAGCCCTATGGGACTAGCGGGGGGGAACAATGAGCAGTTCTTC,CASSPMGLAGGNNEQFF
TRBJ1-2,TRBV15,-,14,TRBD1,TGTGCCACCAGCAGGGACAGGGGCGGCTATGGCTACACCTTC,CATSRDRGGYGYTF
TRBJ1-3,TRBV20-1,-,11,-,TGCAGTCTCCTCTCTGGAAACACCATATATTTT,CSLLSGNTIYF
TRBJ1-2,TRBV7-9,few,17,TRBD1,TGTTCCAGCAGCTCCTTGACAACATGGGGACAGGGACATGGCTACACCTTC,CSSSSLTTWGQGHGYTF
TRBJ2-2,TRBV9,-,15,TRBD2,TGTGCCAGCAGCGCTAGCGGGGCTAACACCGGGGAGCTGTTTTTT,CASSASGANTGELFF
TRBJ1-3,TRBV4-3,-,17,-,TGCGCCAGCAGCCAAGATTTACCCTCCCCCGGTGGAAACACCATATATTTT,CASSQDLPSPGGNTIYF
TRBJ1-2,TRBV2,-,15,TRBD1,TGTGCCAGCAAGAAGGGTCAGACAGGGTACTATGGCTACACCTTC,CASKKGQTGYYGYTF
TRBJ2-3,TRBV7-8,-,17,TRBD2,TGTGCCAGCAGCTTGAAAAGACTAGCGGGAACCACAGATACGCAGTATTTT,CASSLKRLAGTTDTQYF
TRBJ2-5,TRBV27,-,16,TRBD2,TGTGCCAGCAGTAAAATCCCCCCCGGGGGGGCGGATACCCAGTACTTC,CASSKIPPGGADTQYF
TRBJ2-7,TRBV6-5,-,12,-,TGTGCCAGCAGCCCGGGCTCCTACGAGCAGTACTTC,CASSPGSYEQYF
TRBJ1-6,TRBV5-1,-,15,TRBD1,TGCGCCAGCAGCGGCCAGGGGGCAGGGAATTCACCCCTCCACTTT,CASSGQGAGNSPLHF
TRBJ1-2,TRBV7-9,-,13,-,TGTGCCAGCAGCCTCAGGGAAGGGGATGGCTACACCTTC,CASSLREGDGYTF
TRBJ1-2,TRBV4-2,-,15,TRBD1,TGTGCCAGCAGCCTCAGGGACAGCCGGGATGATGGCTACACCTTC,CASSLRDSRDDGYTF
TRBJ1-2,TRBV21-1,-,14,-,TGTGCCAGCACTCGTTCTTTATACCCGCGGGGCTACACCTTC,CASTRSLYPRGYTF
TRBJ1-4,TRBV7-2,-,13,TRBD1,TGTGCCAGCAGCTTATGGACAGGTGAAAAACTGTTTTTT,CASSLWTGEKLFF
TRBJ2-7,TRBV7-8,-,15,TRBD1,TGTGCCAGCAGCATCCGGGACAGGGGAACCTACGAGCAGTACTTC,CASSIRDRGTYEQYF
TRBJ1-4,TRBV5-5,few,16,TRBD1,TGTGCCAGCAGCTTGGGACAGGGGGCTTTGGTTGAAAAACTGTTTTTT,CASSLGQGALVEKLFF
TRBJ2-7,TRBV19,-,16,TRBD1,TGTGCCAGTAGTATCGGACAGGGGCTAAATTCCTACGAGCAGTACTTC,CASSIGQGLNSYEQYF
TRBJ2-7,TRBV28,-,16,TRBD2,TGTGCCAGCAGTCCTAAGAGACTAGCAGTCACCTACGAGCAGTACTTC,CASSPKRLAVTYEQYF
TRBJ2-2,TRBV7-2,-,16,-,TGTGCCAGCAGCCGACAAGGGAACAGGGACACCGGGGAGCTGTTTTTT,CASSRQGNRDTGELFF
TRBJ1-2,TRBV5-4,-,14,TRBD1,TGTGCCAGCAGCTCGGGACAGGGGTACTATGGCTACACCTTC,CASSSGQGYYGYTF
TRBJ1-1,TRBV2,few,13,-,TGTGCCAGCCGAGGATGGGGCAACACTGAAGCTTTCTTT,CASRGWGNTEAFF
TRBJ2-7,TRBV18,-,13,TRBD1,TGTGCCAGCTCACCGGGACAGTTTATTTATCCGGACTTC,CASSPGQFIYPDF
TRBJ1-4,TRBV5-1,-,18,TRBD1,TGCGCCAGCAGCTACACCGGGACAGGATCCCCCGGTAATGAAAAACTGTTTTTT,CASSYTGTGSPGNEKLFF
TRBJ1-6,TRBV11-2,-,16,-,TGTGCCAGCAGCTTATTTGGCAGGGGCTTTAATTCACCCCTCCACTTT,CASSLFGRGFNSPLHF
TRBJ1-4,TRBV28,-,13,TRBD1,TGTGCCAGCAGGGCGGGACAGTCTGAAAAACTGTTTTTT,CASRAGQSEKLFF
TRBJ1-6,TRBV5-6,-,17,-,TGTGCCAGCAGCTTGGGATTGGGGAGCCCCTATAATTCACCCCTCCACTTT,CASSLGLGSPYNSPLHF
TRBJ1-2,TRBV12-5,-,15,-,TGTGCTAGTGGTTTGGGGCCCCTCCGAAGCTATGGCTACACCTTC,CASGLGPLRSYGYTF
TRBJ1-3,TRBV5-1,-,16,-,TGCGCCAGCAGCTTGGGAATAACAGGGATCGGAAACACCATATATTTT,CASSLGITGIGNTIYF
TRBJ2-1,TRBV30,few,12,-,TGTGCCTGGAGTCTCACAGGGATCGAGCAGTTCTTC,CAWSLTGIEQFF
TRBJ1-2,TRBV13,-,15,TRBD1,TGTGCCAGCAGCTTAAGCCGGGACAGAAATTATGGCTACACCTTC,CASSLSRDRNYGYTF
TRBJ1-2,TRBV4-1,-,15,-,TGCGCCAGCAGCCAAGCGATGGGGGGTGACTATGGCTACACCTTC,CASSQAMGGDYGYTF
TRBJ2-5,TRBV4-1,-,15,TRBD2,TGCGCCGGCAGCCAATTACTAGCGTACCAAGAGACCCAGTACTTC,CAGSQLLAYQETQYF
TRBJ1-5,TRBV5-1,-,15,-,TGCGCCAGCAGCCCCACCGCTGGAAGGGGTCAGCCCCAGCATTTT,CASSPTAGRGQPQHF
TRBJ2-7,TRBV6-5,once,13,-,TGTGCCAGCAGTTACGCGCCTTCCTACGAGCAGTACTTC,CASSYAPSYEQYF
TRBJ1-2,TRBV18,-,14,TRBD1,TGTGCCAGCTCACCGGATGGACAGGCGGGTGGCTACACCTTC,CASSPDGQAGGYTF
TRBJ2-5,TRBV20-1,-,11,-,TGCAGTGCCGCGGGCCAAGAGACCCAGTACTTC,CSAAGQETQYF
TRBJ1-2,TRBV21-1,few,16,-,TGTGCCAGCAGCAAAGGGATACAGCATACTAACTATGGCTACACCTTC,CASSKGIQHTNYGYTF
TRBJ2-3,TRBV12-5,-,14,TRBD2,TGTGCTAGTGGTTTGGGCGGGAGTTCAGATACGCAGTATTTT,CASGLGGSSDTQYF
TRBJ1-2,TRBV7-9,-,13,TRBD1,TGTGCCAGCAGCTCCGGACAGGACTATGGCTACACCTTC,CASSSGQDYGYTF
TRBJ2-7,TRBV4-2,-,19,TRBD2,TGTGCCAGCAGCCAAGTTATCGCCGGACTAGCGGGGGGGCCTGTCGAGCAGTACTTC,CASSQVIAGLAGGPVEQYF
TRBJ2-3,TRBV6-4,-,14,-,TGTGCCAGCAGTCCGGACAAGAACACAGATACGCAGTATTTT,CASSPDKNTDTQYF
TRBJ2-3,TRBV7-9,-,17,TRBD2,TGTGCCAGCAGCGGCTCTAGGACTAGCGGCGGTACAGATACGCAGTATTTT,CASSGSRTSGGTDTQYF
TRBJ2-5,TRBV4-2,once,12,TRBD1,TGTGCCTCGACAGGGGGCGGAGAGACCCAGTACTTC,CASTGGGETQYF
TRBJ2-7,TRBV11-3,-,15,TRBD1,TGTGCCAGCAGCCCTCGGGACAGGGAACCCTACGAGCAGTACTTC,CASSPRDREPYEQYF
TRBJ1-5,TRBV5-1,once,16,TRBD1,TGCGCCAGCAGCCCCTTTCCGGGACAGGGGCCGCAGCCCCAGCATTTT,CASSPFPGQGPQPQHF